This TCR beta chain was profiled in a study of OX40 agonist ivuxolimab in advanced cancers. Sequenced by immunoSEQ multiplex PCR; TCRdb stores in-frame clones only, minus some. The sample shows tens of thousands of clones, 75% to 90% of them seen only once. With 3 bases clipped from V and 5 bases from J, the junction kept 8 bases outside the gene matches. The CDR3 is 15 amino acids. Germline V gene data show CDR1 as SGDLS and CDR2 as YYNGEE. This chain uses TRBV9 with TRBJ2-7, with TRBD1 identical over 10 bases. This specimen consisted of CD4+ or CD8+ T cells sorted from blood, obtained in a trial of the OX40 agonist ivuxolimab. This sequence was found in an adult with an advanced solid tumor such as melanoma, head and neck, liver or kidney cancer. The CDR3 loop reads CASSESGTGADEQYF. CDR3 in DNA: TGTGCCAGCAGCGAATCCGGGACAGGGGCCGACGAGCAGTACTTC.